These 27 T cell receptor beta chains originate from one sample sequenced in a study of blood T cell repertoires in COVID-19. The assay was immunoSEQ multiplex PCR, and TCRdb's table has in-frame clones only and misses some. This sample has some 91,000 clones, with about nine tenths found just once. Source material: peripheral blood. The receptors derive from a man aged 55 to 70 with acute or convalescent COVID-19.

V usage is TRBV18 and J usage is TRBJ2-1; tentatively, D is TRBD2 (5 bases). The V end was cut by 3 bases, the J end by 8 bases, with 17 bases between. Per germline, CDR1 KGHSH and CDR2 LQKENI. The CDR3 covers 15 residues. For the CDR3, the DNA is TGTGCCAGCTCACCCTCCGGGGAGTCTCGGGATGAGCAGTTCTTC. Its protein is CASSPSGESRDEQFF.

The chain carries TRBV30 and TRBJ1-3; TRBD1 might be the D (5 bases). V was shortened by 5 bases and J by 6 bases, with 11 bases between the two germline ends. The CDR3 extends over 12 amino acids. Germline V gene data show CDR1 as GTSNPN and CDR2 as SVGIG (reference sequence). This CDR3 reads CAWGHAANTIYF. The CDR3 nucleotides are TGTGCCTGGGGACATGCGGCAAACACCATATATTTT.

V gene TRBV19 combines with J gene TRBJ1-6; 9 positions agree with TRBD1. Germline V gives CDR1 LNHDA, CDR2 SQIVND (reference sequence). This CDR3 is built from 14 residues. Trimming cost V 4 bases and J 7 bases; bases outside gene matches: 2. The CDR3 sequence is CASSRDRDNSPLHF. The CDR3 coding sequence is TGTGCCAGTAGTAGGGACAGGGACAATTCACCCCTCCACTTT.

This clone was counted between two and nine times. J is TRBJ2-2 and V is TRBV7-9, with a possible D match to TRBD1 (6 bases). The CDR3 spans 17 residues. The germline V and J ends were trimmed by 5 bases and 4 bases, with 20 bases remaining between them. The germline CDR1 and CDR2 sequences are SEHNR and FQNEAQ (reference sequence). The CDR3 coding sequence is TGTGCCAGCAGCGTTTCGTCCCAGGGGCGCGGCACCGGGGAGCTGTTTTTT. It yields the protein CASSVSSQGRGTGELFF.

This chain links TRBV27 with TRBJ1-1; D is unclear. The V and J ends lost 4 bases and 2 bases respectively, with 11 bases between them. The CDR3 covers 14 residues. Germline CDR1 and CDR2: MNHEY and SMNVEV (reference sequence). In DNA form, the CDR3 reads TGTGCCAGCAGTTCCCGGACTGATAACACTGAAGCTTTCTTT. It specifies CASSSRTDNTEAFF.

This clone was seen a single time. The gene calls are TRBV5-1 and TRBJ1-4; 11 nucleotides agree with TRBD1. V shed 4 bases, J shed 3 bases, and the junction held 17 bases outside the gene matches. The CDR3 runs 20 residues. Germline loops: CDR1 SGHRS, CDR2 YFSETQ. CDR3 in amino acids: CASSRRPRDRGLGANEKLFF. CDR3 DNA sequence: TGCGCCAGCAGCCGCCGACCCCGGGACAGGGGGTTGGGAGCTAATGAAAAACTGTTTTTT. Supplemented by reference TRBV5-1 and TRBJ1-4, the full variable domain reads KAGVTQTPRYLIKTRGQQVTLSCSPISGHRSVSWYQQTPGQGLQFLFEYFSETQRNKGNFPGRFSGRQFSNSRSEMNVSTLELGDSALYLCASSRRPRDRGLGANEKLFFGSGTQLSVL.

CDR3 in DNA: TGTGCCAGTAGTCTGCGACAGGGGAGAAATGAGCAGTTCTTC. Translation: CASSLRQGRNEQFF. The chain uses TRBV19 and TRBJ2-1; 8 bases are shared with TRBD1. V shed 5 bases and J 7 bases; nucleotides not matched to a gene: 7. The length of the CDR3 is 14 residues. Germline loops: CDR1 LNHDA, CDR2 SQIVND (reference sequence).

The count of this clone is one. The CDR3 DNA reads TGTGCCAGCAGCCTCCGGGACAGGGGTCCCGCGGGTACTAACTATGGCTACACCTTC. It translates to CASSLRDRGPAGTNYGYTF. The V gene is TRBV7-2, the J gene TRBJ1-2; 10 bases agree with TRBD1. This CDR3 is 19 amino acids long. The J segment lost 0 bases and the V segment lost 5 bases, leaving 15 bases of the junction unmatched. The germline CDR1 and CDR2 sequences are SGHTA and FQGNSA.

This clone occurred once. The V gene is TRBV30, the J gene TRBJ1-5; tentative D call: TRBD1 (5 bases). Trimming took off 2 bases at V and 7 bases at J, with 12 bases between the two ends. The CDR3 spans 13 residues. CDR1 and CDR2 (germline): GTSNPN, SVGIG (reference sequence). CDR3 DNA: TGTGCCTGGAGTTCCAGGGAGGGCCAGCCCCAGCATTTT. Amino acids: CAWSSREGQPQHF.

The V call is TRBV6-5, the J call TRBJ1-1; no clear D gene. CDR1 MNHEY and CDR2 SVGAGI come from the germline V gene. The CDR3 covers 14 residues. V lost 7 bases and J lost 0, with 12 bases in between. The CDR3, as DNA: TGTGCCAGCAAGAGGAACGGTTTGAACACTGAAGCTTTCTTT. It yields the protein CASKRNGLNTEAFF.

The CDR3 DNA reads TGTGCCAGCAGCCTCAGCGGGGCCCCCTACGAGCAGTACTTC. Amino acids: CASSLSGAPYEQYF. This chain links TRBV3-1 (or the pseudogene TRBV3-2) with TRBJ2-7; 7 bases are a match to TRBD2. This CDR3 contains 14 residues. V was clipped by 4 bases and J by 2 bases; unmatched bases: 5. The germline gives CDR1 LGHDT, CDR2 YNNKEL (reference sequence).

The rearrangement joins TRBV19 to TRBJ1-5; a weak D match, TRBD1 (6 bases). Germline-derived CDR1 and CDR2 are LNHDA and SQIVND (reference sequence). V was pared by 5 bases and J by 0 bases, with 8 bases between. CDR3 size: 14 residues. The CDR3 reads CASSQGNSNQPQHF. In nucleotides, the CDR3 is TGTGCCAGTAGTCAGGGGAATAGCAATCAGCCCCAGCATTTT.

The chain combines TRBV14 with TRBJ1-1; 11 bases are a match to TRBD1. The CDR3 length is 18 residues. The V gene end was trimmed by 2 bases and the J gene end by 8 bases; junction bases not matched to a gene: 16. Germline CDR1 reads SGHDN; CDR2 reads FVKESK. Here the CDR3 DNA reads TGTGCCAGCAGCCAACCCCTCGAACCGGACAGGGGGCAGGGGGAAGCTTTCTTT. Its protein is CASSQPLEPDRGQGEAFF.

The chain employs TRBV5-6 and TRBJ1-1, with a tentative D call TRBD1 (5 bases). The CDR3 loop spans 15 amino acids. The germline CDR1 and CDR2 sequences are SGHDT and YYEEEE. V gave up 0 bases and J gave up 4 bases, with 13 bases separating them. The CDR3: CASSLDRGGVTEAFF. The CDR3 coding sequence is TGTGCCAGCAGCTTGGATAGGGGAGGGGTCACTGAAGCTTTCTTT.

The chain links TRBV7-2 to TRBJ2-2; TRBD2 matches at 7 bases. The V gene end was trimmed by 4 bases and the J gene end by 3 bases; junction bases not matched to a gene: 8. This CDR3 contains 16 residues. The germline CDR1 and CDR2 sequences are SGHTA and FQGNSA. The CDR3 here is CASSSPGGGYTGELFF. The CDR3 DNA reads TGTGCCAGCAGCTCACCGGGGGGAGGGTACACCGGGGAGCTGTTTTTT.

This chain uses TRBV7-8 with TRBJ2-1; 7 positions agree with TRBD1. V trimming: 5 bases; J trimming: 3 bases; junction bases outside the gene matches: 10. The CDR3 contains 16 residues. Germline V lookup: CDR1 SGHVS, CDR2 FQNEAQ. CDR3 residues: CASSQLQGIFYNEQFF. CDR3 bases: TGTGCCAGCAGCCAACTACAGGGGATATTCTACAATGAGCAGTTCTTC. The variable domain in full, completed from reference TRBV7-8 and TRBJ2-1, reads GAGVSQSPRYKVAKRGQDVALRCDPISGHVSLFWYQQALGQGPEFLTYFQNEAQLDKSGLPSDRFFAERPEGSVSTLKIQRTQQEDSAVYLCASSQLQGIFYNEQFFGPGTRLTVL.

CDR3 coding DNA: TGTGCCTCGGCGGGGACCTCAACCGGGGAGCTGTTTTTT. Its protein is CASAGTSTGELFF. The chain joins TRBV30 to TRBJ2-2, with D tentatively TRBD2 (6 bases). The CDR3 covers 13 residues. Germline V lookup: CDR1 GTSNPN, CDR2 SVGIG (reference sequence). Trimming pared 7 bases from V and 5 bases from J, leaving 14 bases between.

This clone is a singleton in its sample. This chain joins TRBV5-6 and TRBJ1-6, with no clear D. Trimming stripped 2 bases from V and 7 bases from J, with 10 bases between. This CDR3 spans 14 amino acids. From germline, CDR1 is SGHDT and CDR2 YYEEEE. The CDR3 protein is CASSFPGLNSPLHF. The CDR3 DNA follows: TGTGCCAGCAGCTTCCCGGGGTTAAATTCACCCCTCCACTTT. The full variable domain, in which reference TRBV5-6 and TRBJ1-6 provide the parts outside the CDR3, is DAGVTQSPTHLIKTRGQQVTLRCSPKSGHDTVSWYQQALGQGPQFIFQYYEEEERQRGNFPDRFSGHQFPNYSSELNVNALLLGDSALYLCASSFPGLNSPLHFGNGTRLTVT.

In its sample, this clone was seen once. This chain joins TRBV9 and TRBJ1-4; no clear D. The ends were cut back, 4 bases at V and 0 bases at J, with 13 bases in the middle. This CDR3 has 16 amino acids. From germline, CDR1 is SGDLS and CDR2 YYNGEE. The CDR3 region has the DNA TGTGCCAGCAGCCCGCGGACTGCTGCAACTAATGAAAAACTGTTTTTT. Encoded protein: CASSPRTAATNEKLFF.

The rearrangement uses TRBV7-2 and TRBJ2-7, with 8 positions matching TRBD2. Germline CDR1 and CDR2: SGHTA and FQGNSA. CDR3 length: 14 residues. The trim removed 5 bases at V and 6 bases at J, leaving 9 bases unmatched. CDR3 protein: CASSPGGAVPEQYF. The CDR3 nucleotides read TGTGCCAGCAGCCCGGGGGGGGCAGTTCCCGAGCAGTACTTC.

J is TRBJ2-2 and V is TRBV6-5, with 8 bases identical to TRBD2. Germline CDR1 reads MNHEY; CDR2 reads SVGAGI. The junction had 4 bases not matched to a gene; V was cut back by 6 bases and J by 7 bases. The CDR3 spans 13 residues. This CDR3 reads CASRRGGRGELFF. As DNA, the CDR3 is TGTGCCAGCAGGCGCGGGGGGCGCGGGGAGCTGTTTTTT.

The chain combines TRBV7-9 with TRBJ2-3; 10 bases agree with TRBD1. The junction had 2 bases not matched to a gene; V was cut back by 3 bases and J by 2 bases. The germline CDR1 and CDR2 sequences are SEHNR and FQNEAQ (reference sequence). The CDR3 extends over 15 amino acids. The CDR3 loop reads CASSLGQGNTDTQYF. The CDR3 DNA reads as TGTGCCAGCAGCTTGGGACAGGGGAACACAGATACGCAGTATTTT.

The CDR3 nucleotides are TGTGCCAGCAGCTTAGAGACAGGGAACTCTGGAAACACCATATATTTT. Translating it yields CASSLETGNSGNTIYF. The chain has TRBV7-6 and TRBJ1-3; 7 bases map to TRBD1. The CDR3 spans 16 residues. The germline V gene encodes CDR1 SGHVS and CDR2 FNYEAQ. V was clipped by 1 base and J by 0 bases; unmatched bases: 3.

The CDR3 sequence is CASTRLTENTEAFF. Written as DNA, the CDR3 is TGTGCCAGCACCCGACTAACAGAGAACACTGAAGCTTTCTTT. This chain uses TRBV27 with TRBJ1-1; D ambiguous. This CDR3 contains 14 residues. Germline CDR1 and CDR2: MNHEY and SMNVEV (reference sequence). Trimming cost V 7 bases and J 1 base, with 13 bases left between them.

The chain is built from TRBV2 and TRBJ1-1; 9 bases are shared with TRBD1. V lost 0 bases, J lost 11 bases, and 10 bases stayed unmatched. Looked up from germline, CDR1 is SNHLY and CDR2 is FYNNEI. CDR3 length equals 15 residues. CDR3 DNA: TGTGCCAGCAGTGAAGCTAATCCGGGACAGGGTTGGGCTTTCTTT. The encoded protein is CASSEANPGQGWAFF.

Note on this clone: At the DNA level, this CDR3 is encoded by other sequences in the same sample as well. This chain connects TRBV29-1 to TRBJ1-4; unclear D gene. This CDR3 region has 12 residues. V lost 4 bases to trimming and J lost 3 bases, with 6 bases between them. Germline V gene lookup returns CDR1 SQVTM and CDR2 ANQGSEA. CDR3 residues: CSVGRSNEKLFF. The CDR3 coding sequence is TGCAGCGTTGGCAGGTCTAATGAAAAACTGTTTTTT.

The chain couples TRBV19 to TRBJ1-2; the match to TRBD1 covers 9 bases. Germline trimming cut 3 bases from V and 4 bases from J; bases unmatched to any gene: 12. The CDR3 has 17 residues. Germline lookup yields CDR1 LNHDA and CDR2 SQIVND (reference sequence). CDR3 coding DNA: TGTGCCAGTAGTATCCCGGACAGGGGACCTCCCGGCTATGGCTACACCTTC. Encoded protein: CASSIPDRGPPGYGYTF.